The 28 T cell receptor beta chains in this list originate from one sample, sequenced in a study of Ad26.COV2.S vaccination and SARS-CoV-2 variants. Here immunoSEQ multiplex PCR was the method, and the copy in TCRdb shows in-frame clones only, minus some. The table has 300,000 to 350,000 clones, under 90% seen once. Treatment meaning: some 20 received Ad26.COV2.S at low or high dose, single or two shots; 5 received placebo; per-sample allocation not given. Vaccine and placebo recipients were sampled on day 63 after the first injection. The specimen was peripheral blood, collected in a trial of Ad26.COV2.S vaccine versus placebo. The origin of the receptors is a person between 18 and 60 years old who received the Ad26.COV2.S COVID-19 vaccine or a placebo.

J is TRBJ2-1 and V is TRBV6-5; 7 bases map to TRBD1. Germline CDR1 reads MNHEY; CDR2 reads SVGAGI. The ends lost 6 bases at V and 2 bases at J; junction bases unmatched: 7. The CDR3 has 15 amino acids. The chain's CDR3 is CASSPRQGPYNEQFF. For the CDR3, the DNA is TGTGCCAGCAGCCCGAGACAGGGACCCTACAATGAGCAGTTCTTC.

This chain uses TRBV27 with TRBJ1-1; tentative D call: TRBD1 (5 bases). CDR1 is MNHEY and CDR2 is SMNVEV in the germline V gene (reference sequence). V was clipped by 3 bases and J by 12 bases, with 20 bases between them. The CDR3 has 14 amino acids. In nucleotides, the CDR3 is TGTGCCAGCAGTTTCGCAGACAGCTGGGGTTGTACTTTCTTT. It specifies CASSFADSWGCTFF.

Written as DNA, the CDR3 is TGTGCCAGCAGCCAGACCTGGGGTGGCTACACCTTC. This translates into CASSQTWGGYTF. The chain uses TRBV6-2 or TRBV6-3 and TRBJ1-2; D gene unclear. Germline values: CDR1 MNHEY, CDR2 SVGEGT. The CDR3 is 12 residues long. Deletions cut 6 bases from V and 7 bases from J, with 12 bases between.

This rearrangement joins TRBV25-1 to TRBJ1-2; D is uncertain. The CDR3 contains 15 residues. The germline V and J ends were trimmed by 1 base and 5 bases, with 14 bases remaining between them. Germline-derived CDR1 and CDR2 are MGHDK and SYGVNS. This CDR3 reads CASSEFGSGDYGYTF. CDR3 coding DNA: TGTGCCAGCAGTGAATTTGGTTCCGGGGATTATGGCTACACCTTC.

The rearrangement links TRBV27 to TRBJ2-4; D is uncertain. Germline assignment: CDR1 MNHEY and CDR2 SMNVEV (reference sequence). V was pared by 4 bases and J by 4 bases, with 11 bases between. The CDR3 runs to 14 residues. The CDR3 loop reads CASSSADGKNIQYF. CDR3 nucleotides: TGTGCCAGCAGTTCAGCCGATGGGAAAAACATTCAGTACTTC.

This sequence joins TRBV30 and TRBJ2-5; D might be TRBD2 (5 bases). V lost 3 bases to trimming and J lost 4 bases, with 15 bases between them. The CDR3 sequence is 14 residues long. Germline-derived CDR1 and CDR2 are GTSNPN and SVGIG (reference sequence). For the CDR3, the DNA is TGTGCCTGGAGCCCTACTAGGAGTGGAGAGACCCAGTACTTC. Protein product: CAWSPTRSGETQYF. The variable domain in full, with the rest retrieved from reference TRBV30 and TRBJ2-5, is SQTIHQWPATLVQPVGSPLSLECTVEGTSNPNLYWYRQAAGRGLQLLFYSVGIGQISSEVPQNLSASRPQDRQFILSSKKLLLSDSGFYLCAWSPTRSGETQYFGPGTRLLVL.

The J gene is TRBJ1-2, the V gene TRBV9; D unresolved. Trimming removed 0 bases from V and 8 bases from J, with 14 bases in between. The germline V gene has CDR1 SGDLS and CDR2 YYNGEE. The CDR3 contains 14 residues. The CDR3 reads CASSVVPKSDGYTF. CDR3 nucleotide sequence: TGTGCCAGCAGCGTAGTGCCCAAGTCGGACGGCTACACCTTC.

A single count supports this clone. The chain has TRBV7-8 and TRBJ2-7; TRBD2 might be the D (6 bases). This CDR3 region has 15 residues. The germline V gene has CDR1 SGHVS and CDR2 FQNEAQ. V was trimmed by 2 bases and J by 1 base, leaving 12 bases between them. The DNA of the CDR3 is TGTGCCAGCAGCTTATATTCTGGGACTTCCTACGAGCAGTACTTC. This sequence encodes CASSLYSGTSYEQYF.

The gene calls are TRBV10-3 and TRBJ1-1; D ambiguous. The CDR3 covers 18 residues. Germline CDR1 reads ENHRY; CDR2 reads SYGVKD. V was clipped by 2 bases and J by 0 bases, with 19 bases between them. The CDR3 DNA is TGTGCCATCAGTGAGACCGCCGACACCCAAACCTTGAACACTGAAGCTTTCTTT. Its translation: CAISETADTQTLNTEAFF.

A few counts support this clone. This chain connects TRBV5-1 to TRBJ1-6; a weak D match, TRBD1 (5 bases). Trimming took 1 base from V and 7 from J, leaving 12 bases between them. Germline V gene data show CDR1 as SGHRS and CDR2 as YFSETQ. CDR3 length: 15 residues. In DNA form, the CDR3 reads TGCGCCAGCAGCTTGTTTGAGGGGATGAATTCACCCCTCCACTTT. Encoded protein: CASSLFEGMNSPLHF.

V gene TRBV6-6 combines with J gene TRBJ1-1; 8 bases are shared with TRBD1. Unmatched junction bases numbered 6, after V lost 6 bases and J lost 3 bases. This CDR3 region has 14 residues. Per the germline V gene, CDR1 is MNHNY and CDR2 is SVGAGI (reference sequence). The CDR3 region is CASSKDRADTEAFF. The CDR3 DNA sequence: TGTGCCAGCAGCAAGGACAGGGCTGACACTGAAGCTTTCTTT.

This rearrangement joins TRBV5-6 to TRBJ1-1; TRBD1 is a possible D gene (5 bases). The CDR3 is 13 residues long. V lost 1 base to trimming and J lost 6 bases, with 10 bases between them. CDR1 is SGHDT, CDR2 YYEEEE, per germline. CDR3 nucleotides: TGTGCCAGCAGCTTGCCGGGGGTAGCTGAAGCTTTCTTT. Encoded protein: CASSLPGVAEAFF.

The DNA for the CDR3 is TGTGCCAGCAGCTTAGGAATAGCGGGTCTCACAGATACGCAGTATTTT. Residues: CASSLGIAGLTDTQYF. The genes are TRBV11-2 and TRBJ2-3, with 7 positions matching TRBD2. The junction had 6 bases not matched to a gene; V was cut back by 1 base and J by 2 bases. CDR3 length equals 16 residues. CDR1 is SGHAT and CDR2 is FQNNGV in the germline V gene.

The chain recombines TRBV30 with TRBJ2-1, with D unclear. The germline CDR1 and CDR2 sequences are GTSNPN and SVGIG (reference sequence). V lost 3 bases and J 5 bases, leaving 14 bases between the germline ends. The CDR3 covers 14 residues. The CDR3 sequence is CAWRALGQDNEQFF. DNA of the CDR3: TGTGCCTGGAGAGCCTTAGGTCAGGACAATGAGCAGTTCTTC.

The rearrangement joins TRBV5-1 to TRBJ1-1; 10 bases fit TRBD1. CDR3 length: 15 amino acids. The J segment lost 0 bases and the V segment lost 3 bases, leaving 2 bases of the junction unmatched. Germline CDR1 is SGHRS and CDR2 is YFSETQ. The CDR3: CASSSDRGLNTEAFF. In DNA, the CDR3 is TGCGCCAGCAGCTCCGACAGGGGGCTGAACACTGAAGCTTTCTTT.

The rearrangement joins TRBV18 to TRBJ1-5, with 7 bases matching TRBD1. The length of the CDR3 is 17 residues. The trim removed 0 bases at V and 5 bases at J, leaving 10 bases unmatched. Germline values: CDR1 KGHSH, CDR2 LQKENI. CDR3 sequence (DNA): TGTGCCAGCTCACCACCACTCAGACAGGGCCTCGATCAGCCCCAGCATTTT. Its protein is CASSPPLRQGLDQPQHF.

The chain is built from TRBV6-5 and TRBJ1-4, with D possibly being TRBD1 (5 bases). Per the germline V gene, CDR1 is MNHEY and CDR2 is SVGAGI. The ends were cut back, 4 bases at V and 10 bases at J, with 13 bases in the middle. This CDR3 spans 13 amino acids. The CDR3 region is CASSLTVLGKLFF. DNA for the CDR3: TGTGCCAGCAGTTTGACAGTATTGGGAAAACTGTTTTTT.

This clone was observed a few times. The chain combines TRBV7-3 with TRBJ2-3; 7 bases match TRBD2. This CDR3 comprises 17 residues. Germline-derived CDR1 and CDR2 are SGHTA and FQGTGA. V lost 2 bases, J lost 1 base, and 9 bases stayed unmatched. The CDR3 DNA is TGTGCCAGCAGCTTATTTCCCAGCGGGACGGGCACAGATACGCAGTATTTT. It encodes CASSLFPSGTGTDTQYF.

This rearrangement joins TRBV9 to TRBJ2-3; TRBD1 aligns across 10 bases. The CDR3 sequence is 15 residues long. CDR1 and CDR2 from the germline V gene are SGDLS and YYNGEE. V trimming: 0 bases; J trimming: 9 bases; junction bases outside the gene matches: 7. CDR3 residues: CASSVGTGGFGTQYF. In nucleotides, the CDR3 is TGTGCCAGCAGCGTAGGGACAGGGGGGTTTGGAACGCAGTATTTT.

This rearrangement joins TRBV7-2 to TRBJ2-3; TRBD2 might be the D (7 bases). Trimming took 3 bases from V and 6 from J, leaving 16 bases between them. Looked up from germline, CDR1 is SGHTA and CDR2 is FQGNSA. The CDR3 totals 15 residues. Written as DNA, the CDR3 is TGTGCCAGCAGCTTCGGGGGCGGGGGCCGGGATACGCAGTATTTT. Its translation is CASSFGGGGRDTQYF. Full variable domain (missing parts from reference TRBV7-2 and TRBJ2-3): GAGVSQSPSNKVTEKGKDVELRCDPISGHTALYWYRQSLGQGLEFLIYFQGNSAPDKSGLPSDRFSAERTGGSVSTLTIQRTQQEDSAVYLCASSFGGGGRDTQYFGPGTRLTVL.

This clone was detected only once. The chain recombines TRBV9 with TRBJ2-2, with D perhaps being TRBD1 or TRBD2 (5 bases each). Germline V lookup: CDR1 SGDLS, CDR2 YYNGEE. The ends were cut back, 0 bases at V and 7 bases at J, with 19 bases in the middle. The CDR3 sequence is 17 residues long. CDR3 in DNA: TGTGCCAGCAGCGTAGAAGTAGGGGCTAGCTTAGGCGGGGAGCTGTTTTTT. Translating it yields CASSVEVGASLGGELFF.

This chain joins TRBV4-1 and TRBJ1-1; 11 bases align to TRBD1. The CDR3 consists of 15 residues. The germline V gene encodes CDR1 MGHRA and CDR2 YSYEKL. V lost 4 bases and J lost 5; bases outside the gene matches: 6. The CDR3 DNA is TGCGCCAGCAGCCCGGGACAGGGGGTTAGAACTGAAGCTTTCTTT. Protein product: CASSPGQGVRTEAFF.

The chain has TRBV6-5 and TRBJ2-7, with 8 bases that match TRBD1. Losses at the gene ends were 6 bases for V and 1 base for J; bases not matched to a gene: 8. The CDR3 totals 15 residues. Germline CDR1 is MNHEY and CDR2 is SVGAGI. CDR3 loop: CASRGTGTGSYEQYF. DNA of the CDR3: TGTGCCAGCAGGGGGACCGGGACAGGTTCCTACGAGCAGTACTTC.

This chain connects TRBV3-1 (or the pseudogene TRBV3-2) to TRBJ1-1, with D unresolved. In germline, CDR1 is LGHDT, CDR2 YNNKEL (reference sequence). Deletions cut 1 base from V and 0 bases from J, with 3 bases between. This CDR3 spans 13 amino acids. In nucleotides, the CDR3 is TGTGCCAGCAGCCAAGCTCTGAACACTGAAGCTTTCTTT. Translated: CASSQALNTEAFF.

The genes are TRBV7-9 and TRBJ2-2; 8 bases fit TRBD1. Germline V gives CDR1 SEHNR, CDR2 FQNEAQ (reference sequence). After removal of 5 bases from V and 6 bases from J, the junction contained 2 bases not matched to a gene. The CDR3 runs to 13 residues. CDR3 region: CASSRTGPGELFF. The CDR3 DNA reads TGTGCCAGCAGCAGGACAGGGCCCGGGGAGCTGTTTTTT.

The CDR3 loop reads CASIGSGQGHLYNEQFF. CDR3 sequence (DNA): TGTGCCAGCATAGGTTCTGGACAGGGACACCTTTACAATGAGCAGTTCTTC. V and J are TRBV27 and TRBJ2-1; 8 bases agree with TRBD1. CDR3 length: 17 residues. V was clipped by 7 bases and J by 4 bases; unmatched bases: 15. Germline CDR1 MNHEY, CDR2 SMNVEV (reference sequence).

The rearrangement uses TRBV27 and TRBJ2-1; 9 bases agree with TRBD2. Germline lookup yields CDR1 MNHEY and CDR2 SMNVEV (reference sequence). There are 15 residues in the CDR3. V lost 0 bases to trimming and J lost 10 bases; unmatched junction nucleotides: 7. CDR3 nucleotides: TGTGCCAGCAGTTTATCGGTAGCGGGAGCTGTCGAGCAGTTCTTC. Residues: CASSLSVAGAVEQFF.

The chain couples TRBV18 to TRBJ2-7; D gene uncertain. From germline, CDR1 is KGHSH and CDR2 LQKENI. There are 14 residues in the CDR3. V lost 2 bases and J lost 6, with 14 bases in between. CDR3 in DNA: TGTGCCAGCTCACCAGGGCCCACGGCGGCCGAGCAGTACTTC. Its protein product is CASSPGPTAAEQYF.